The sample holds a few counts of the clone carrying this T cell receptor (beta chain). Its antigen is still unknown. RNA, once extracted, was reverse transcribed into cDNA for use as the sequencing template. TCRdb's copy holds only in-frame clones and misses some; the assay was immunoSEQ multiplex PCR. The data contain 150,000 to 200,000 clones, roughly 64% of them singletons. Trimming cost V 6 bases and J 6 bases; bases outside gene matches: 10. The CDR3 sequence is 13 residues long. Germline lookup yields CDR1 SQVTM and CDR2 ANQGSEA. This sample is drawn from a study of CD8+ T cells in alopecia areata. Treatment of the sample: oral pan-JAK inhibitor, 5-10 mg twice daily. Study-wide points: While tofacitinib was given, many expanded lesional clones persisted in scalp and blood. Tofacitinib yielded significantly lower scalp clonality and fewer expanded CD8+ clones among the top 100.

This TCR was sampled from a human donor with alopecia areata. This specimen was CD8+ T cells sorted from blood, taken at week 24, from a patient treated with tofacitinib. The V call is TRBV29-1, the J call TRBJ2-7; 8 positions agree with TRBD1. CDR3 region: CSVVDRVMTEQYF. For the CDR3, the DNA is TGCAGCGTGGTGGACAGGGTTATGACCGAGCAGTACTTC.